The 13 T cell receptor beta chains below come from one sample, sequenced in a study of blood T cell repertoires in COVID-19. Produced via immunoSEQ multiplex PCR; TCRdb's table is partial and in-frame only. Of about 99,000 clones in the sample, just under 85% are singletons; the top ten hold approximately 3.5%. Material for sequencing was peripheral blood. Every receptor here comes from a woman of 80 years or more with active or convalescent COVID-19.

J is TRBJ2-7 and V is TRBV6-2 or TRBV6-3; 7 bases align to TRBD2. The germline CDR1 and CDR2 sequences are MNHEY and SVGEGT. Losses at the gene ends were 3 bases for V and 6 bases for J; bases not matched to a gene: 5. The CDR3 sequence is 13 residues long. The CDR3 here is CASSYAGASEQYF. In DNA, the CDR3 is TGTGCCAGCAGTTATGCGGGAGCGAGCGAGCAGTACTTC.

J is TRBJ2-1 and V is TRBV7-3; tentative D call: TRBD2 (6 bases). The CDR3 has 16 residues. Germline V lookup: CDR1 SGHTA, CDR2 FQGTGA. V lost 2 bases, J lost 3 bases, and 14 bases lay in between. This chain's CDR3 is CASSLVGGASYNEQFF. The CDR3 DNA follows: TGTGCCAGCAGCTTAGTGGGGGGAGCGAGCTACAATGAGCAGTTCTTC.

This rearrangement joins TRBV20-1 to TRBJ2-3; TRBD2 might be the D (6 bases). The germline V gene has CDR1 DFQATT and CDR2 SNEGSKA (reference sequence). The CDR3 contains 13 residues. V was trimmed by 3 bases and J by 5 bases, leaving 12 bases between them. As DNA, the CDR3 is TGCAGTGCTAGTACTAGCCGGCTAGATACGCAGTATTTT. Its translation is CSASTSRLDTQYF.

This clone was counted between two and nine times. This sequence joins TRBV19 and TRBJ2-7; the D is unclear. Trimming removed 0 bases from V and 1 base from J, with 10 bases in between. The CDR3 spans 15 residues. Germline V gene data show CDR1 as LNHDA and CDR2 as SQIVND (reference sequence). The CDR3 spells CASSIDVYWSYEQYF. CDR3 in DNA: TGTGCCAGTAGTATAGACGTCTACTGGTCCTACGAGCAGTACTTC.

V gene TRBV24-1 combines with J gene TRBJ1-2; 7 bases agree with TRBD1. Trimming removed 2 bases from V and 6 bases from J; junction bases left unmatched: 8. Germline V gives CDR1 KGHDR, CDR2 SFDVKD. This CDR3 is built from 15 residues. The CDR3 nucleotides read TGTGCCACCAGTGATTACAGGGGTGAAGCGCATGGCTACACCTTC. This codes for CATSDYRGEAHGYTF.

The chain uses TRBV7-8 and TRBJ2-3; TRBD1 matches 7 bases. Losses at the gene ends were 5 bases for V and 1 base for J; bases not matched to a gene: 12. Germline CDR1 is SGHVS and CDR2 is FQNEAQ. The CDR3 runs to 17 residues. The DNA of the CDR3 is TGTGCCAGCAGCACCCGGGACAGCCCATGGGGCACAGATACGCAGTATTTT. Translation gives CASSTRDSPWGTDTQYF.

CDR3 sequence reads: CASSEVSALAGRKRTDTQYF. In nucleotides, the CDR3 is TGTGCCAGCAGTGAAGTTTCGGCCCTAGCGGGTCGGAAACGCACAGATACGCAGTATTTT. The V and J genes are TRBV6-1 and TRBJ2-3; 8 nucleotides line up with TRBD2. Germline V gene sequence: CDR1 MNHNS, CDR2 SASEGT. This CDR3 spans 20 amino acids. V lost 1 base and J lost 1; bases outside the gene matches: 16.

This chain links TRBV9 with TRBJ1-3; D is possibly TRBD1 (6 bases). Germline V gene sequence: CDR1 SGDLS, CDR2 YYNGEE. The CDR3 consists of 14 residues. V dropped 4 bases and J dropped 4 bases, with 12 bases sitting between them. CDR3: CASSPDRRGNTIYF. CDR3 sequence (DNA): TGTGCCAGCAGCCCAGACAGGAGGGGAAACACCATATATTTT. The complete variable domain, with remaining parts taken from reference TRBV9 and TRBJ1-3, reads DSGVTQTPKHLITATGQRVTLRCSPRSGDLSVYWYQQSLDQGLQFLIQYYNGEERAKGNILERFSAQQFPDLHSELNLSSLELGDSALYFCASSPDRRGNTIYFGEGSWLTVV.

The genes are TRBV6-9 and TRBJ1-1; maybe TRBD1 (6 bases). This CDR3 has 14 amino acids. V was shortened by 2 bases and J by 7 bases, with 14 bases between the two germline ends. Germline V gene sequence: CDR1 MNHGY, CDR2 SVAAGI. The CDR3 loop is CASSYLFDRLEAFF. CDR3 bases: TGTGCCAGCAGTTATCTCTTTGACAGGCTTGAAGCTTTCTTT.

The gene calls are TRBV7-8 and TRBJ2-1; TRBD2 aligns across 7 bases. This CDR3 has 15 residues. Germline V gene data show CDR1 as SGHVS and CDR2 as FQNEAQ. With V trimmed by 5 bases and J by 6 bases, 10 bases remained unmatched. Written as DNA, the CDR3 is TGTGCCAGCAGCCCGCGGGGGAAGGGGCCCAATGAGCAGTTCTTC. Protein product: CASSPRGKGPNEQFF.

This rearrangement joins TRBV27 to TRBJ2-2; 8 nucleotides match TRBD1. The J segment lost 1 base and the V segment lost 5 bases, leaving 0 bases of the junction unmatched. This CDR3 comprises 14 residues. Germline CDR1 and CDR2: MNHEY and SMNVEV (reference sequence). The CDR3 coding sequence is TGTGCCAGCAGTGGACAGGGGAACACCGGGGAGCTGTTTTTT. The encoded protein is CASSGQGNTGELFF.

This clone turned up a few times. This chain uses TRBV18 with TRBJ2-1; TRBD2 matches at 11 bases. From germline, CDR1 is KGHSH and CDR2 LQKENI. The CDR3 is made up of 15 amino acids. Trimming cost V 4 bases and J 3 bases; bases outside gene matches: 2. The CDR3 sequence is CASSRGLADYNEQFF. The CDR3 coding sequence is TGTGCCAGCTCACGGGGACTAGCGGACTACAATGAGCAGTTCTTC.

The J gene is TRBJ1-5, the V gene TRBV27; the D gene is possibly TRBD1 (5 bases). The length of the CDR3 is 15 residues. The V gene lost 4 bases and the J gene lost 2 bases, with 12 bases spanning the gap. Germline V gene data show CDR1 as MNHEY and CDR2 as SMNVEV (reference sequence). CDR3 sequence (DNA): TGTGCCAGCAGTTGGGGGTGGGGGGGCAATCAGCCCCAGCATTTT. It yields the protein CASSWGWGGNQPQHF.